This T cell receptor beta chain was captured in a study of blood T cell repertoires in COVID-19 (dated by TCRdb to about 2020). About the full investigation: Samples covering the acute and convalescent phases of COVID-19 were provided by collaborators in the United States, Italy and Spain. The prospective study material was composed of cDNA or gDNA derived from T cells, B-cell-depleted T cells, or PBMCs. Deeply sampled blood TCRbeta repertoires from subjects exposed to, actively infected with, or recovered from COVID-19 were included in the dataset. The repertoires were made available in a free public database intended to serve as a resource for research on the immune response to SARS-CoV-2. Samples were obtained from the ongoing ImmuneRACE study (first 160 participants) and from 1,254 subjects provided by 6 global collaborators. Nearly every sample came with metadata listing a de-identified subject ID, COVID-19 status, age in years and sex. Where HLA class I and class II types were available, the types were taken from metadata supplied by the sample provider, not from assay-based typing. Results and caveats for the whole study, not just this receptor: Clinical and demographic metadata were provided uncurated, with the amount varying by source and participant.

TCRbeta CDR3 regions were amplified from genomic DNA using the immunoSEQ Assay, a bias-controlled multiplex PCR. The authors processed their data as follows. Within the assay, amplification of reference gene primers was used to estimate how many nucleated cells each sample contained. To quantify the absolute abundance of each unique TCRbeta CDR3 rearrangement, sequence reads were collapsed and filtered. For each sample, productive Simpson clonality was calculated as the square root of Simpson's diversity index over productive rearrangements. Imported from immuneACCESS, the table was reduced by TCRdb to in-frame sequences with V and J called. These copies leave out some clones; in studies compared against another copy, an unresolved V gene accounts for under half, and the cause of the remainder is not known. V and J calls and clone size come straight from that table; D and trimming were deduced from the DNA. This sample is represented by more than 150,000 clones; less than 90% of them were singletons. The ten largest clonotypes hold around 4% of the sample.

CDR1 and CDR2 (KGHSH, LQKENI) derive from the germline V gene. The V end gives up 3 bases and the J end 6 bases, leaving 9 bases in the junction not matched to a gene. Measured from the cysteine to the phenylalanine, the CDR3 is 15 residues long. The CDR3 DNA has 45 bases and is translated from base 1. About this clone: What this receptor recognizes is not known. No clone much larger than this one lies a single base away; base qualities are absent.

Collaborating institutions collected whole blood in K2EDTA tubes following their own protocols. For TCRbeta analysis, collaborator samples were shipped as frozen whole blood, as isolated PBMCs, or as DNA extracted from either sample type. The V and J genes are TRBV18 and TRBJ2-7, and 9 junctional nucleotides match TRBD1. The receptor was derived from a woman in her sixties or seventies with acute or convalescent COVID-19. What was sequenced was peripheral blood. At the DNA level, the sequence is TGTGCCAGCTCACCTGGCCAGGACAGGGGATTCGAGCAGTACTTC. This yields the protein CASSPGQDRGFEQYF.